Included here is one T cell receptor beta chain sequence, with context. The antigen is unknown. The sample belongs to a study of cytomegalovirus exposure and HLA in healthy donors. Findings of the study overall: There were around 160 TCR beta chains listed as cytomegalovirus-associated. Association with HLA alleles at 0.05 false discovery rate was found for 15,000 to 20,000 TCR beta sequences in a later analysis.

The PCR contained 60 Vbeta and 13 Jbeta primers. Method: immunoSEQ multiplex PCR; TCRdb's copy keeps in-frame clones and lacks some. Reported are over 100,000 clones; the ten largest clones contain approximately 6.2%. CDR1 is SEHNR, CDR2 FQNEAQ, per germline (reference sequence). This CDR3 has 16 residues. Unmatched junction bases numbered 8, after V lost 3 bases and J lost 2 bases. Likely unrecorded immune exposures existed in these nominally healthy donors. Sequenced input: PBMCs. The source is a man aged 40-55 years in good health and CMV-seropositive. The gene calls are TRBV7-9 and TRBJ2-7, with 9 bases matching TRBD2. The chain's CDR3 is CASSLRGASGAYEQYF. The CDR3 DNA follows: TGTGCCAGCAGCTTGAGAGGGGCTAGCGGGGCCTACGAGCAGTACTTC.